This TCR beta chain came from a study of T cell repertoires in ileal Crohn's disease. Across the whole study: Less than 45% were active smokers at surgery; median disease duration was approximately 7.3 years. Broader study findings: Sorted CD8 T cells held more high-frequency clones than CD4.

Libraries were prepared by immunoSEQ multiplex PCR; TCRdb keeps only in-frame clonotypes and omits some of them. Here the sample spans about 17,000 clones, about 60% being singletons. The CDR3 runs to 12 residues. V was trimmed by 6 bases and J by 1 base, leaving 5 bases between them. Germline CDR1 and CDR2: SGHTA and FQGTGA. This clone was recorded only once. Its cognate antigen is unknown. This chain links TRBV7-3 with TRBJ2-3; D unresolved. The clonotype was recovered from an adult with Crohn's disease. Sequenced: ileal tissue. The CDR3 sequence: CASSPGTDTQYF. The CDR3 DNA reads as TGTGCCAGCAGTCCGGGCACAGATACGCAGTATTTT.